The sequence of this T cell receptor beta chain was determined in a study of cytomegalovirus exposure and HLA in healthy donors. The study, taken as a whole, reports: A later analysis linked a missense variant in DCLRE1C to the trimming of TCR beta V and J genes. Most TCR sequences were rare, but some public TCRs occurred in many donors. The study carried out a later analysis of TCR beta sequences. It associated some 17,000 of them with specific HLA alleles at a false discovery rate of 0.05.

This clone showed up just once. Its antigen is not known. The ends were cut back, 6 bases at V and 1 base at J, with 9 bases in the middle. Germline CDR1 SGHTA, CDR2 FQGNSA. This CDR3 spans 13 amino acids. Researchers ran the PCR with 60 Vbeta and 13 Jbeta primers. Using immunoSEQ multiplex PCR, the repertoire was profiled, and TCRdb retains in-frame clones only, with some absent. The top ten clones hold roughly 2.3% of a sample with about 280,000 clones, around 90% of them seen once. The V call is TRBV7-2, the J call TRBJ1-1, with a tentative D call TRBD1 (5 bases). This receptor was obtained from a woman between 18 and 29 years old in good health and CMV-seronegative. Sequencing was done on a sample of PBMCs. DNA for the CDR3: TGTGCCAGCAGTCCGACAGCGAACACTGAAGCTTTCTTT. Translation gives CASSPTANTEAFF.